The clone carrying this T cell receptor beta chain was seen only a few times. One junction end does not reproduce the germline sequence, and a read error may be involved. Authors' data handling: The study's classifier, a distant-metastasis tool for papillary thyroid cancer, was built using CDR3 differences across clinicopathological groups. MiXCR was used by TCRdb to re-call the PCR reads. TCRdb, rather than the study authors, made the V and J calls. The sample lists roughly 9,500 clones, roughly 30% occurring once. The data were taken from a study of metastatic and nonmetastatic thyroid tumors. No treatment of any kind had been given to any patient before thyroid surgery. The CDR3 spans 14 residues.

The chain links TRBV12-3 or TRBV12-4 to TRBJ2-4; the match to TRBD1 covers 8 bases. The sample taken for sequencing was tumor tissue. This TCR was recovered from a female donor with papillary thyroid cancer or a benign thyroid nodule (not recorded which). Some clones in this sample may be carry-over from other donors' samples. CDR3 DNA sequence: TGTGCAAGCAGTAACGGGGCAGGGGGCAACATTCAGTACTTC. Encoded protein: CASSNGAGGNIQYF.